The 9 T cell receptor beta chains reported below all come from one sample, sequenced in a study of blood T cell repertoires in COVID-19. Clones were read by immunoSEQ multiplex PCR, and TCRdb kept only the in-frame ones, dropping some. Among about 220,000 clones, approximately 86% were seen once, and the ten largest hold more than 2.5%. Sample: peripheral blood. The receptors come from a woman in her thirties who had recovered from COVID-19.

The chain combines TRBV25-1 with TRBJ2-3; D may be TRBD1 (6 bases). CDR3 size: 16 residues. Trimming removed 4 bases from V and 4 bases from J, with 18 bases in between. In germline, CDR1 is MGHDK, CDR2 SYGVNS. The CDR3 here is CASSARTAQGADTQYF. For the CDR3, the DNA is TGTGCCAGCAGTGCCCGGACAGCTCAAGGGGCAGATACGCAGTATTTT.

By proportion, this clone is medium-sized. This rearrangement joins TRBV6-1 to TRBJ2-7; D is unclear. CDR3 size: 14 residues. Per the germline V gene, CDR1 is MNHNS and CDR2 is SASEGT. Trimming cost V 0 bases and J 4 bases, with 10 bases left between them. This chain's CDR3 is CASSEAPPGYEQYF. The CDR3 DNA reads as TGTGCCAGCAGTGAAGCGCCCCCCGGGTACGAGCAGTACTTC.

The gene calls are TRBV7-2 and TRBJ1-2; D is ambiguous. The CDR3 extends over 14 amino acids. V was clipped by 1 base and J by 7 bases, with 13 bases between them. Per germline, CDR1 SGHTA and CDR2 FQGNSA. The CDR3 DNA is TGTGCCAGCAGCTTAGTTGCGGCGGCGGGTGGCTACACCTTC. This codes for CASSLVAAAGGYTF.

The CDR3 DNA sequence: TGCGCCAGCAGTGAATCAAACCCGGACAGGTTCCACAATGAGCAGTTCTTC. It translates to CASSESNPDRFHNEQFF. The chain recombines TRBV10-1 with TRBJ2-1, with TRBD1 identical over 7 bases. Germline CDR1 and CDR2: WNHNN and SYGVQD (reference sequence). Germline trimming cut 3 bases from V and 5 bases from J; bases unmatched to any gene: 13. The CDR3 runs 17 residues.

V usage is TRBV9 and J usage is TRBJ2-3; D gene ambiguous. Trimming stripped 4 bases from V and 0 bases from J, with 12 bases between. CDR1 and CDR2 from the germline V gene are SGDLS and YYNGEE. The CDR3 covers 15 residues. The CDR3 sequence: CASSTVASSTDTQYF. CDR3 sequence (DNA): TGTGCCAGCAGCACAGTTGCCTCTAGCACAGATACGCAGTATTTT.

The CDR3 sequence: CASSSSYRGTGELFF. In DNA form, the CDR3 reads TGCGCCAGCAGCTCGTCGTACAGGGGCACCGGGGAGCTGTTTTTT. This chain uses TRBV4-3 with TRBJ2-2; 7 bases match TRBD1. J gave up 4 bases and V 5 bases, and 7 bases lay outside the gene matches. From germline, CDR1 is LGHNA and CDR2 YSLEER. The CDR3 totals 15 residues.

The chain employs TRBV27 and TRBJ1-1; D call uncertain. The CDR3 has 13 amino acids. Between the trimmed V and J ends, which lost 7 bases and 5 bases, there was a span of 14 bases. Germline V gives CDR1 MNHEY, CDR2 SMNVEV (reference sequence). The CDR3 DNA reads TGTGCCAGCAACCCCGCGGGGAGGACTGAAGCTTTCTTT. Amino acid sequence: CASNPAGRTEAFF.

The V call is TRBV2, the J call TRBJ1-1, with D possibly TRBD1 on 5 matching bases. The V gene's germline CDR1 is SNHLY and CDR2 FYNNEI. The CDR3 consists of 16 residues. The V and J ends lost 6 bases and 4 bases respectively, with 21 bases between them. CDR3 loop: CASRFGGPGSSTEAFF. In DNA form, the CDR3 reads TGTGCCAGCAGGTTCGGAGGGCCAGGGAGTAGCACTGAAGCTTTCTTT.

This clone turned up a few times. The chain carries TRBV5-4 and TRBJ2-2; 7 nucleotides match TRBD1. The germline V gene has CDR1 SGHNT and CDR2 YYREEE (reference sequence). V was pared by 4 bases and J by 6 bases, with 12 bases of the junction left unmatched. This CDR3 is 16 amino acids long. CDR3 region: CASSQKRQGTAGELFF. CDR3 bases: TGTGCCAGCAGCCAAAAACGACAGGGAACGGCCGGGGAGCTGTTTTTT.